This is a list of T cell receptor beta chains from one sample in a study of shared clonotypes between healthy human individuals. Sequencing used immunoSEQ multiplex PCR; TCRdb keeps in-frame clones, though not all of them. The sample includes approximately 2.1 million clones, 93% of them seen just once. Sequenced: naive CD4+ T cells from PBMCs. All receptors derive from a man between 18 and 29 years old in good health. Some clones in this sample may be carry-over from other donors' samples. Both conserved end residues are part of each CDR3. Each record gives: CDR3 DNA, CDR3 protein, clone size, D gene, J gene, V gene. The D gene is left open where the match is weak. For some rows the clone size is stated as once, few or many, or as a class when expanded; others skip it.

TGTGCCAGCAGTCAGACAGGGTCCTACAATGAGCAGTTCTTC CASSQTGSYNEQFF - TRBD1 TRBJ2-1 TRBV6-1
TGTGCCAGCAGCGTAGCAGGGGGCGTGCACGGGGAGCTGTTTTTT CASSVAGGVHGELFF few TRBD1 TRBJ2-2 TRBV9
TGCGCCAGCAGCCCGGGACAGCCAGATACGCAGTATTTT CASSPGQPDTQYF - TRBD1 TRBJ2-3 TRBV5-1
TGCGCCAGCAGCTTGGGACGGGATATCAATGAGCAGTTCTTC CASSLGRDINEQFF - - TRBJ2-1 TRBV5-1
TGCGCCAGCAGCCTAAGACAGCCTCCCATCTATGGCTACACCTTC CASSLRQPPIYGYTF - - TRBJ1-2 TRBV5-1
TGTGCCAGCAGTGAAACGGACGAGCAGTACTTC CASSETDEQYF - - TRBJ2-7 TRBV2
TGTGCCAGCAGCTTGGCCTTTAGCGGGCACGCCTACAATGAGCAGTTCTTC CASSLAFSGHAYNEQFF - TRBD2 TRBJ2-1 TRBV5-5
TGTGCCAGCAGCTTATTCTTGACAGGGACAACTAATGAAAAACTGTTTTTT CASSLFLTGTTNEKLFF - TRBD1 TRBJ1-4 TRBV7-9
TGTGCCAGCTCACAGGGGAATGCCCAAGAGACCCAGTACTTC CASSQGNAQETQYF - - TRBJ2-5 TRBV18
TGTGCCAGTAGTACCCGACAGGTTAACACTGAAGCTTTCTTT CASSTRQVNTEAFF - - TRBJ1-1 TRBV19
TGTGCCAGCAGCTTAGGGACATATGGCTACACCTTC CASSLGTYGYTF - - TRBJ1-2 TRBV7-2
TGTGCCAGCAGTTTATCGGTGTGGGCCCGGGGTCCTGAAAAACTGTTTTTT CASSLSVWARGPEKLFF - - TRBJ1-4 TRBV27
TGTGCCAGTAGGCGGGGACGGACTGATGAAAAACTGTTTTTT CASRRGRTDEKLFF - - TRBJ1-4 TRBV19
TGTGCCAGCAGCTTAGGATGGGGACAGGGGAATTCACCCCTCCACTTT CASSLGWGQGNSPLHF - TRBD1 TRBJ1-6 TRBV7-8
TGTGCCAGCAGCACTAGACCGAAGACTAGCGGGAGCGAGCAGTACTTC CASSTRPKTSGSEQYF once TRBD2 TRBJ2-7 TRBV5-4
TGTGCCAGCAGACGGGACACTGAAGCTTTCTTT CASRRDTEAFF few - TRBJ1-1 TRBV5-6
TGTGCCAGCAGTTTTATGGGCGGGCGGACAGGGGTTGTTAGCGGACCCCGGGATGAGCAGTTCTTC CASSFMGGRTGVVSGPRDEQFF - TRBD1 TRBJ2-1 TRBV28
TGTGCCAGCTCATTAGGAGCAGATCAGCCCCAGCATTTT CASSLGADQPQHF - - TRBJ1-5 TRBV18
TGCAGCGTTGCGGGGTATCGGGACCGATCCGCGTACGAGCAGTACTTC CSVAGYRDRSAYEQYF - - TRBJ2-7 TRBV29-1
TGTGCCAGCAGTGAAGGCCATAGCAATCAGCCCCAGCATTTT CASSEGHSNQPQHF once - TRBJ1-5 TRBV6-1
TGCGCCAGCAACTACGGACTAGCCGCTCCCACAGATACGCGGTATTTT CASNYGLAAPTDTRYF - TRBD2 TRBJ2-3 TRBV5-1
TGCAGCGTTGAAGGTTGGGGGGGCGTCTACGAGCAGTACTTC CSVEGWGGVYEQYF - - TRBJ2-7 TRBV29-1
TGTGCCAGTAGTATAGTAAACAGGGAGTCCGGCTACACCTTC CASSIVNRESGYTF - - TRBJ1-2 TRBV19
TGTGCCAGCTCACCAAGGTTGGGACAAGAGAACACTGAAGCTTTCTTT CASSPRLGQENTEAFF - - TRBJ1-1 TRBV18
TGTGCCAGCAGCTTCCGACAGGGCGACGCCTACGAGCAGTACTTC CASSFRQGDAYEQYF once TRBD1 TRBJ2-7 TRBV7-8
TGTGCCTCCTCTCGGACGGAAACTGAAGCTTTCTTT CASSRTETEAFF few - TRBJ1-1 TRBV30
TGTGCCACCACTCAATTCGGGATGAGGGAGACCCAGTACTTC CATTQFGMRETQYF - - TRBJ2-5 TRBV7-6
TGTGCCACCAGTGCCGGCCTTAGTCGCTCTGGGGCCAACGTCCTGACTTTC CATSAGLSRSGANVLTF - - TRBJ2-6 TRBV15
TGTGCCAGTAGTCGGGGCATCGGAAAGACCCAGTACTTC CASSRGIGKTQYF once - TRBJ2-5 TRBV19
TGCGCCAGCAGCGTCGCCAGGATGATTCCTGGGGAGCAGTACTTC CASSVARMIPGEQYF - - TRBJ2-7 TRBV4-1
TGCGCCAGCAGCTTGGAACCCCCCAATGAGCAGTTCTTC CASSLEPPNEQFF - - TRBJ2-1 TRBV5-1
TGTGCCAGCAGTTTAGTATGGAACAGGAAGTACTTC CASSLVWNRKYF - - TRBJ2-5 TRBV28
TGTGCCAGCAGTCTCGGGGGCGAGCAGTACTTC CASSLGGEQYF - - TRBJ2-7 TRBV27
TGTGCCAGCAGCTTAGAACCTAGTCCCTACAATGAGCAGTTCTTC CASSLEPSPYNEQFF - - TRBJ2-1 TRBV7-2
TGTGCCAGCAGCTCTGTCACCCCGCGAAACACCATATATTTT CASSSVTPRNTIYF - - TRBJ1-3 TRBV5-8
TGCGCCAGCAGCTTAGGGACACTTGGGGAAAAACTGTTTTTT CASSLGTLGEKLFF - - TRBJ1-4 TRBV5-1
TGTGCCAGCAGTTACTCTCCGGGGGAAGAGACCCAGTACTTC CASSYSPGEETQYF - - TRBJ2-5 TRBV6-5
TGTGCCAGCAGCTTACAACAGGGGGCCATACAAGAGACCCAGTACTTC CASSLQQGAIQETQYF - TRBD1 TRBJ2-5 TRBV5-5
TGTGCCAGCAGCTTGGTCAAGGTGGGGAACACTGAAGCTTTCTTT CASSLVKVGNTEAFF - - TRBJ1-1 TRBV5-4
TGCGCCAGCCGTTCGGGAGGGCAATTCTATGAGCAGTTCTTC CASRSGGQFYEQFF - TRBD2 TRBJ2-1 TRBV5-1
TGTGCCAGCAGCGCGGGACAGAAGACCTCCTATGGCTACACCTTC CASSAGQKTSYGYTF - TRBD1 TRBJ1-2 TRBV9
TGTGCCAGCAGCCCGCCGAATGTAACCCCGGGGGAGCAGTTCTTC CASSPPNVTPGEQFF - - TRBJ2-1 TRBV7-3
TGTGCCAGCAGCGGACAGGGTGTAGGCTCCTACGAGCAGTACTTC CASSGQGVGSYEQYF - TRBD1 TRBJ2-7 TRBV9
TGCGCCAGCAGCTTGGAGGGGAGGAACACTGAAGCTTTCTTT CASSLEGRNTEAFF few - TRBJ1-1 TRBV5-1
TGTGCCAGCAGTGATCAGGCAGGGCCCACCACCGGGGAGCTGTTTTTT CASSDQAGPTTGELFF once - TRBJ2-2 TRBV2
TGCGCCAGCAGCTTCCAGGACAGGGGATATCGTAATGAGCAGTTCTTC CASSFQDRGYRNEQFF - TRBD1 TRBJ2-1 TRBV5-1
TGTGCCAGCAGCCGTACAGGGGGCGCCGACTATGGCTACACCTTC CASSRTGGADYGYTF - TRBD1 TRBJ1-2 TRBV28
TGTGCCAGCAGCCAGGGTGAGCAGTACTTC CASSQGEQYF - - TRBJ2-7 TRBV11-2
TGTGCCTGGACCATCGGGACAGGGGGTCCGTACAATGAGCAGTTCTTC CAWTIGTGGPYNEQFF - TRBD1 TRBJ2-1 TRBV30
TGTGCCGGAGGATCTACAGGGGAGGTGAACTATGGCTACACCTTC CAGGSTGEVNYGYTF - TRBD1 TRBJ1-2 TRBV28
TGTGCCAGTAGTCCCCGGGGTAGCGGCCAAGAGACCCAGTACTTC CASSPRGSGQETQYF - - TRBJ2-5 TRBV19
TGTGCCAGCGCTAGGGACAGACAAGAGACCCAGTACTTC CASARDRQETQYF - TRBD1 TRBJ2-5 TRBV6-5
TGTGCCAGCAGCTTTGCGGGAGTACGAGGAGAGACCCAGTACTTC CASSFAGVRGETQYF once TRBD2 TRBJ2-5 TRBV7-8
TGTGCCAGCAGCCTTTTGCGCTTAGCGGGTTCCTCCTACGAGCAGTACTTC CASSLLRLAGSSYEQYF - TRBD2 TRBJ2-7 TRBV28
TGTGCCAGCAGTGAAACCTGGCGGGAAGGGCGGTACGAGCAGTACTTC CASSETWREGRYEQYF once - TRBJ2-7 TRBV2